This T cell receptor beta chain was recorded in a study of PD-L1 blockade in urothelial cancer. Overall study context: The patients' atezolizumab therapy, 1,200 mg intravenously every 3 weeks, started at some point between 2013 and 2014. Points from the study as a whole: More expansion of tumor-associated blood clones, seen at 3 weeks, marked durable-benefit patients.

As regards this clone: Antigen unknown.

Germline CDR1 reads SNHLY; CDR2 reads FYNNEI. The CDR3 runs to 15 residues. V was pared by 5 bases and J by 4 bases, with 6 bases of the junction left unmatched. Patients' cancers were locally advanced or metastatic urothelial carcinomas. TCRdb keeps only in-frame clones here, not all; method: immunoSEQ multiplex PCR. The data show roughly 43,000 clones, roughly 80% seen once. The sequenced sample was PBMCs, obtained around atezolizumab (anti-PD-L1) treatment. V usage is TRBV2 and J usage is TRBJ2-3, with TRBD1 matching over 10 bases. The source of this sequence is a man between 65 and 80 years old with urothelial cancer. The CDR3 loop reads CASSRDRGQADTQYF. The CDR3 region has the DNA TGTGCCAGCAGTCGGGACAGGGGTCAGGCAGATACGCAGTATTTT.